The 25 T cell receptor beta chains in this list originate from one sample, sequenced in a study of shared clonotypes between healthy human individuals. The method was immunoSEQ multiplex PCR; TCRdb's version includes in-frame clones alone and lacks a portion of them. This sample has roughly 640,000 clones, with 74% found just once. The material sequenced was memory CD4+ T cells sorted from blood. Specified subset: CD45RA-negative fraction. The receptors were sampled from a woman in her twenties or thirties in good health.

The chain couples TRBV7-8 to TRBJ1-1, with a weak D call TRBD1 (5 bases). Looked up from germline, CDR1 is SGHVS and CDR2 is FQNEAQ. This CDR3 is built from 16 residues. V was shortened by 5 bases and J by 1 base, with 17 bases between the two germline ends. CDR3 sequence reads: CASSPTRGGPNTEAFF. The CDR3 region has the DNA TGTGCCAGCAGCCCAACGCGGGGGGGACCGAACACTGAAGCTTTCTTT.

This chain uses TRBV6-6 with TRBJ1-5; 9 bases align to TRBD1. This CDR3 has 14 amino acids. The germline CDR1 and CDR2 sequences are MNHNY and SVGAGI (reference sequence). V dropped 0 bases and J dropped 9; count of bases not matched to a gene: 3. The CDR3 DNA is TGTGCCAGCAGTTACTCGACAGGGGGAAGGCCCCAGCATTTT. Encoded protein: CASSYSTGGRPQHF.

The chain carries TRBV15 and TRBJ1-1; a weak D match, TRBD1 (6 bases). Germline V CDR1 and CDR2: LNHNV, YYDKDF (reference sequence). The CDR3 runs 16 residues. Trimming took off 0 bases at V and 4 bases at J, with 15 bases between the two ends. The CDR3 here is CATSRDMGASSTEAFF. The CDR3 nucleotides are TGTGCCACCAGCAGAGATATGGGGGCTTCCAGCACTGAAGCTTTCTTT.

This chain joins TRBV7-7 and TRBJ2-2, with 12 bases matching TRBD2. Trimming removed 5 bases from V and 9 bases from J; junction bases left unmatched: 10. Germline V lookup: CDR1 SSHAT, CDR2 FNYEAQ (reference sequence). CDR3 length equals 16 residues. This chain's CDR3 is CASSPSPRTSGRELFF. DNA for the CDR3: TGTGCCAGCAGCCCCTCCCCAAGGACTAGCGGGAGGGAGCTGTTTTTT.

The chain uses TRBV5-4 and TRBJ2-5, with 7 nucleotides matching TRBD2. From germline, CDR1 is SGHNT and CDR2 YYREEE (reference sequence). The CDR3 runs 14 residues. V gave up 2 bases and J gave up 1 base; unmatched junction bases: 2. For the CDR3, the DNA is TGTGCCAGCAGCTTTCCGGGAGGCCAAGAGACCCAGTACTTC. Translation gives CASSFPGGQETQYF.

There are a few counts of this clone. CDR3 coding DNA: TGTGCCAGTAGTAAGGGACTAAACCGCGACGAGCAGTACTTC. Translation: CASSKGLNRDEQYF. The V call is TRBV19, the J call TRBJ2-7, with TRBD2 matching 7 bases. V lost 4 bases and J lost 5; bases outside the gene matches: 8. CDR1 and CDR2 (germline): LNHDA, SQIVND (reference sequence). There are 14 residues in the CDR3.

J is TRBJ1-1 and V is TRBV27; D might be TRBD1 (5 bases). Germline loops: CDR1 MNHEY, CDR2 SMNVEV (reference sequence). V was cut by 3 bases and J by 3 bases, with 11 bases left in between. The CDR3 totals 14 residues. The CDR3 nucleotides read TGTGCCAGCAGTTTTTTGGGGACGCACACTGAAGCTTTCTTT. This gives the protein CASSFLGTHTEAFF.

To note about this clone: An end of the junction does not agree with germline; a read error may underlie this. V gene TRBV7-2 combines with J gene TRBJ1-4; D not resolved. Looked up from germline, CDR1 is SGHTA and CDR2 is FQGNSA. This CDR3 has 14 residues. The CDR3 DNA follows: TGTGCCAGCAGCTTGTCTGCAACTCATGAAAAACTGTTTTTT. Translated: CASSLSATHEKLFF.

The chain has TRBV5-4 and TRBJ2-1; 9 bases agree with TRBD2. Germline V gene data show CDR1 as SGHNT and CDR2 as YYREEE (reference sequence). The CDR3 contains 15 residues. The junction had 3 bases not matched to a gene; V was cut back by 1 base and J by 4 bases. CDR3 DNA: TGTGCCAGCAGCTTGCGCACTAGCGGGTACAATGAGCAGTTCTTC. This gives the protein CASSLRTSGYNEQFF.

V is TRBV18 and J is TRBJ2-7; D is possibly TRBD1 or TRBD2 (5 bases each). The CDR3 consists of 13 residues. The V gene lost 0 bases and the J gene lost 7 bases, with 10 bases spanning the gap. The germline V gene encodes CDR1 KGHSH and CDR2 LQKENI. The CDR3 spells CASSPPQEGEQYF. DNA of the CDR3: TGTGCCAGCTCACCACCGCAAGAGGGGGAGCAGTACTTC.

The table lists this clone with a few counts. The gene calls are TRBV27 and TRBJ1-1; TRBD1 matches at 9 bases. V dropped 6 bases and J dropped 5; count of bases not matched to a gene: 16. Germline CDR1 reads MNHEY; CDR2 reads SMNVEV (reference sequence). CDR3 length equals 17 residues. CDR3 nucleotide sequence: TGTGCCAGCAGCCGTACAGGGGGCTCTGTCTTAGTTACTGAAGCTTTCTTT. It yields the protein CASSRTGGSVLVTEAFF.

The J gene is TRBJ2-3, the V gene TRBV5-6; perhaps TRBD2 as D (6 bases). Trimming left V 5 bases short and J 3 bases short, with 16 bases between. Germline V gene lookup returns CDR1 SGHDT and CDR2 YYEEEE. This CDR3 has 15 residues. The CDR3 DNA sequence: TGTGCCAGCAGGGTTTTTCGGGAGAGGACAGATACGCAGTATTTT. Its protein is CASRVFRERTDTQYF.

The chain recombines TRBV9 with TRBJ2-5; 16 nucleotides line up with TRBD2. The CDR3 length is 18 residues. V lost 2 bases to trimming and J lost 5 bases; unmatched junction nucleotides: 9. Germline loops: CDR1 SGDLS, CDR2 YYNGEE. In DNA, the CDR3 is TGTGCCAGCAGCGTCGGGACTAGCGGGAGGGCCCTCGTGGAGACCCAGTACTTC. The encoded protein is CASSVGTSGRALVETQYF.

The chain employs TRBV7-9 and TRBJ2-7; perhaps D is TRBD1 or TRBD2 (5 bases each). The ends were cut back, 0 bases at V and 2 bases at J, with 11 bases in the middle. The CDR3 sequence is 15 residues long. Germline values: CDR1 SEHNR, CDR2 FQNEAQ (reference sequence). CDR3 DNA: TGTGCCAGCAGCTTAGCCTCGGGACCGACCTACGAGCAGTACTTC. It translates to CASSLASGPTYEQYF.

This chain uses TRBV28 with TRBJ2-7; D is tentatively TRBD1 or TRBD2 (5 bases each). V lost 6 bases and J lost 2, with 11 bases in between. This CDR3 is 13 amino acids long. Germline V gives CDR1 MDHEN, CDR2 SYDVKM. The CDR3 bases are TGTGCCAGCAGATGGGGACCAACCTACGAGCAGTACTTC. It translates to CASRWGPTYEQYF.

This clone has a handful of counts. This chain uses TRBV13 with TRBJ2-1; a possible D gene is TRBD1 (6 bases). Germline CDR1 and CDR2: PRHDT and FYEKMQ (reference sequence). The CDR3 contains 18 residues. V lost 2 bases and J lost 2, with 19 bases in between. CDR3 nucleotides: TGTGCCAGCAGCTTAAAAATGGGAGCTACAGGGACCTACAATGAGCAGTTCTTC. Residues: CASSLKMGATGTYNEQFF.

The rearrangement links TRBV5-4 to TRBJ1-5; the D is unclear. In germline, CDR1 is SGHNT, CDR2 YYREEE (reference sequence). The CDR3 extends over 14 amino acids. V was trimmed by 1 base and J by 2 bases, leaving 7 bases between them. The CDR3 sequence is CASSLSGGNQPQHF. The CDR3 coding sequence is TGTGCCAGCAGCTTGTCTGGGGGCAATCAGCCCCAGCATTTT.

This clone was seen just once. This chain connects TRBV27 to TRBJ2-7; 13 nucleotides agree with TRBD2. The V gene's germline CDR1 is MNHEY and CDR2 SMNVEV (reference sequence). The CDR3 has 18 amino acids. V shed 5 bases and J 3 bases; nucleotides not matched to a gene: 13. The CDR3 region has the DNA TGTGCCAGCAGTCCGACACGCCCCAGACTAGCGGGAGGCTACGAGCAGTACTTC. Its translation is CASSPTRPRLAGGYEQYF.

The gene calls are TRBV5-1 and TRBJ2-3; unclear D gene. This CDR3 is 14 amino acids long. The ends were cut back, 0 bases at V and 6 bases at J, with 11 bases in the middle. Per the germline V gene, CDR1 is SGHRS and CDR2 is YFSETQ. CDR3 sequence reads: CASSLGGIGDTQYF. The DNA for the CDR3 is TGCGCCAGCAGCTTGGGTGGGATCGGGGATACGCAGTATTTT. Looking up the rest from reference TRBV5-1 and TRBJ2-3 gives the full variable domain: KAGVTQTPRYLIKTRGQQVTLSCSPISGHRSVSWYQQTPGQGLQFLFEYFSETQRNKGNFPGRFSGRQFSNSRSEMNVSTLELGDSALYLCASSLGGIGDTQYFGPGTRLTVL.

The DNA for the CDR3 is TGTGCCAGCAGTGTGGACAGTACCTACGAGCAGTACTTC. It yields the protein CASSVDSTYEQYF. The chain combines TRBV2 with TRBJ2-7; D might be TRBD1 (6 bases). V lost 4 bases and J 2 bases, leaving 9 bases between the germline ends. The CDR3 is 13 residues long. Germline assignment: CDR1 SNHLY and CDR2 FYNNEI.

This chain links TRBV5-8 with TRBJ1-3, with D unclear. Germline V gene lookup returns CDR1 SGHTS and CDR2 YDEGEE. Trimming shortened V by 0 bases and J by 2 bases, and 9 bases separated the two germline ends. CDR3 length: 15 amino acids. The CDR3 DNA follows: TGTGCCAGCAGCTTGGAGACTGTCCCTGGAAACACCATATATTTT. As protein: CASSLETVPGNTIYF.

A few counts support this clone. The gene calls are TRBV7-2 and TRBJ1-1; the D is unclear. The CDR3 extends over 11 amino acids. Germline values: CDR1 SGHTA, CDR2 FQGNSA. V was pared by 5 bases and J by 2 bases, with 3 bases between. Written as DNA, the CDR3 is TGTGCCAGCAGCCAAAACACTGAAGCTTTCTTT. Translation gives CASSQNTEAFF.

Here the CDR3 reads CASSQRVPITDTQYF. DNA of the CDR3: TGCGCCAGCAGCCAGAGGGTTCCAATCACAGATACGCAGTATTTT. V and J are TRBV4-1 and TRBJ2-3, with D possibly TRBD2 on 5 matching bases. Deletions cut 3 bases from V and 2 bases from J, with 12 bases between. This CDR3 is built from 15 residues. Germline V gives CDR1 MGHRA, CDR2 YSYEKL.

The chain has TRBV6-6 and TRBJ2-5; 8 bases fit TRBD1. Germline trimming cut 4 bases from V and 5 bases from J; bases unmatched to any gene: 6. The CDR3 totals 14 residues. Per germline, CDR1 MNHNY and CDR2 SVGAGI (reference sequence). DNA for the CDR3: TGTGCCAGCAGTTTAGGACAGGGTAGGGAGACCCAGTACTTC. Translated, it gives CASSLGQGRETQYF.

The chain joins TRBV2 to TRBJ2-2; D is possibly TRBD1 (7 bases). V was clipped by 6 bases and J by 6 bases, with 11 bases between them. The CDR3 consists of 13 residues. Germline V CDR1 and CDR2: SNHLY, FYNNEI. This chain's CDR3 is CASRDREAGELFF. The CDR3 DNA is TGTGCCAGCAGAGACAGGGAGGCCGGGGAGCTGTTTTTT.